This T cell receptor (beta chain) was profiled in a study of response to subunit inactivated influenza vaccine. Study outcomes and limitations: The authors put forward the suggestion that each seasonal influenza vaccination may bring in only a limited number of new T cells.

As concerns this clonotype: Its specificity is unknown.

TCRdb re-derived calls from the RT-PCR reads in MiXCR, one entry per CDR3 protein. Among roughly 700,000 distinct CDR3 sequences listed, approximately 14% were seen once. CDR1 LGHNA and CDR2 YSLEER come from the germline V gene. V gave up 0 bases and J gave up 6 bases; unmatched junction bases: 5. CDR3 size: 15 residues. The sample here was PBMCs from blood, taken about 11 days after vaccination. This chain joins TRBV4-3 and TRBJ2-1, with 7 bases identical to TRBD2. The clonotype was recovered from a man aged 45 to 65 who received an inactivated influenza vaccine. The DNA for the CDR3 is TGCGCCAGCAGCCAAGAGCCGGGAGGAATCAATGAGCAGTTCTTC. Its protein product is CASSQEPGGINEQFF.